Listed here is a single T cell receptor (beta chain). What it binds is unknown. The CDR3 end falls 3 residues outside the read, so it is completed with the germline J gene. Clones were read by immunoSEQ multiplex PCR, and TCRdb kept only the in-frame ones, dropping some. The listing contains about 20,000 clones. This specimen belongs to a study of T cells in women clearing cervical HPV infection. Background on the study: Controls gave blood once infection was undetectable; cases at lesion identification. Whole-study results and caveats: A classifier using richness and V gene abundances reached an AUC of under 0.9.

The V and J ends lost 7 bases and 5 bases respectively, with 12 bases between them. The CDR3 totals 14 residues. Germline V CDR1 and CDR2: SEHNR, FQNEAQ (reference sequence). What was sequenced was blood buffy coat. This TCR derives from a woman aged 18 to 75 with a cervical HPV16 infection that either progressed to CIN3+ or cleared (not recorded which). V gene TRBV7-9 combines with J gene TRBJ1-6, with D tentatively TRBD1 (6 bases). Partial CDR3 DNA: TGTGCCAGCACCCCGGACAGAGATAATTCACCC. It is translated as CASTPDRDNSP. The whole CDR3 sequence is CASTPDRDNSPLHF.